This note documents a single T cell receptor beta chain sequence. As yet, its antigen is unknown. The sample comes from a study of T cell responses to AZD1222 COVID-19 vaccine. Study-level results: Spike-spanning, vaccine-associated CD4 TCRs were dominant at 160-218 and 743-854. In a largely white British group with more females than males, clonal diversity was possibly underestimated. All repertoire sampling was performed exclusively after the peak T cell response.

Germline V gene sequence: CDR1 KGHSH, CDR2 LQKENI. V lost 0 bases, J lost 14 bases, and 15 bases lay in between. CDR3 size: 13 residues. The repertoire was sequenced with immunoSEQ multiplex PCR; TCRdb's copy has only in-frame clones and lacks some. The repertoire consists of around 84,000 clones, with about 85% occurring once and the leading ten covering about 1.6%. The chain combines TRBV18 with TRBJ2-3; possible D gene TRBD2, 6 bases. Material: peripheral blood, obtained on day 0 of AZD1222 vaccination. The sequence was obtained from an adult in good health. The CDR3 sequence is CASSPPRGTTPYF. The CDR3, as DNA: TGTGCCAGCTCACCACCCCGGGGGACGACACCGTATTTT.